This T cell receptor (beta chain) was documented in a study of T cell repertoires in ileal Crohn's disease. Per sample, roughly 500 nanograms of biopsy DNA were TCRB immunosequenced. Produced via immunoSEQ multiplex PCR; TCRdb's table is partial and in-frame only. The sample has 9,500 to 15,000 clones, roughly 79% seen once. Deletions cut 7 bases from V and 3 bases from J, with 15 bases between. This CDR3 region has 14 residues. Germline CDR1 and CDR2: MNHEY and SVGAGI. Sequences were obtained from ileal tissue. The genes are TRBV6-5 and TRBJ1-1, with D tentatively TRBD1 (6 bases). The receptor comes from an adult with Crohn's disease. CDR3 bases: TGTGCCAGCACCCCACGACAGGCCCACACTGAAGCTTTCTTT. Its protein product is CASTPRQAHTEAFF.